This record concerns one TCR beta chain sequence. These data belong to a study of blood T cell repertoires in COVID-19. In the study's own analysis: Amplified reference gene primers provided the basis for estimating nucleated cell counts. Sequencing used immunoSEQ multiplex PCR; TCRdb keeps in-frame clones, though not all of them. Clone size and V and J calls were adopted from that table, with D and trimming inferred from the DNA. The sample lists fewer than 100,000 clones, 75% to 90% occurring once. The clonotype comes from a man in his 60s with acute or convalescent COVID-19. The sample comprised peripheral blood.

The CDR3 DNA reads TGTGCCAGCAGCCGGGCTCGGGGGGGCCAAGAGACCCAGTACTTC. It is translated as CASSRARGGQETQYF. The rearrangement joins TRBV3-1 (or the pseudogene TRBV3-2) to TRBJ2-5; 8 bases line up with TRBD2. The CDR3 has 15 amino acids. J lost 1 base, V lost 4 bases, and 5 bases had no gene match. The V gene's germline CDR1 is LGHDT and CDR2 YNNKEL (reference sequence).